Listed below are T cell receptor beta chains from one sample, sequenced in a study of blood T cell repertoires in COVID-19. Produced via immunoSEQ multiplex PCR; TCRdb's table is partial and in-frame only. The table shows 150,000 to 200,000 clones, with more than 75% occurring only once. Sequenced material: peripheral blood. These receptors were collected from a woman between 65 and 79 years old with COVID-19, enrolled during active disease. The CDR3 runs from the conserved cysteine through the conserved F or W. Each record gives: D gene, clone size, J gene, V gene, CDR3 DNA, CDR3 protein. The D gene is left open where the match is weak. Expanded clones are given a class, and other clones once, few, many or no size at all.

d_call: -
clone_size: -
j_call: TRBJ1-3
v_call: TRBV9
cdr3_nt: TGTGCCAGCAGCCCCCGGAGAAGCAGCTCTGGAAACACCATATATTTT
cdr3_aa: CASSPRRSSSGNTIYF

d_call: TRBD2
clone_size: -
j_call: TRBJ2-7
v_call: TRBV28
cdr3_nt: TGTGCCAGCAGGTATAGCGGGGGCTACGAGCAGTACTTC
cdr3_aa: CASRYSGGYEQYF

d_call: TRBD1
clone_size: -
j_call: TRBJ2-3
v_call: TRBV7-7
cdr3_nt: TGTGCTAGCAGCAAGGACAGGGGAAGCACAGATACGCAGTATTTT
cdr3_aa: CASSKDRGSTDTQYF

d_call: TRBD1
clone_size: -
j_call: TRBJ1-6
v_call: TRBV6-1
cdr3_nt: TGTGCCAGCAGTGAACGAGGGGGCGAATCACCCCTCCACTTT
cdr3_aa: CASSERGGESPLHF

d_call: TRBD2
clone_size: -
j_call: TRBJ2-7
v_call: TRBV27
cdr3_nt: TGTGCCAGCAGCTACAAGGGGACTAGCGCCTACGAGCAGTACTTC
cdr3_aa: CASSYKGTSAYEQYF

d_call: -
clone_size: -
j_call: TRBJ1-1
v_call: TRBV29-1
cdr3_nt: TGCAGCGTTGAAGGGGGGGTCCTGAACACTGAAGCTTTCTTT
cdr3_aa: CSVEGGVLNTEAFF

d_call: TRBD1
clone_size: -
j_call: TRBJ2-7
v_call: TRBV6-6
cdr3_nt: TGTGCCAGTGCCGGGACAGGGGACTTATACGAGCAGTACTTC
cdr3_aa: CASAGTGDLYEQYF

d_call: -
clone_size: -
j_call: TRBJ1-2
v_call: TRBV12-3/TRBV12-4
cdr3_nt: TGTGCCAGCAGTTTATTGCTCGGGTATGGCTACACCTTC
cdr3_aa: CASSLLLGYGYTF

d_call: -
clone_size: -
j_call: TRBJ2-5
v_call: TRBV7-8
cdr3_nt: TGTGCCAGCAGCTTGACCCAGGGGGGCGGCCGACAAGAGACCCAGTACTTC
cdr3_aa: CASSLTQGGGRQETQYF

d_call: -
clone_size: -
j_call: TRBJ2-2
v_call: TRBV18
cdr3_nt: TGTGCCAGCTCACCCCAGGGCGGTGCCGGGGAGCTGTTTTTT
cdr3_aa: CASSPQGGAGELFF

d_call: -
clone_size: -
j_call: TRBJ2-3
v_call: TRBV10-1
cdr3_nt: TGCGCCAGCAGTGAGGGGGGCCTTGGTACGCAGTATTTT
cdr3_aa: CASSEGGLGTQYF

d_call: -
clone_size: -
j_call: TRBJ1-4
v_call: TRBV6-5
cdr3_nt: TGTGCCAGCAGTTACGCCCTCAGTGCAACTAATGAAAAACTGTTTTTT
cdr3_aa: CASSYALSATNEKLFF

d_call: TRBD1
clone_size: -
j_call: TRBJ1-5
v_call: TRBV5-1
cdr3_nt: TGCGCCAGCAGCTTGGGCCCGGGACAGGGGGAACAGCCCCAGCATTTT
cdr3_aa: CASSLGPGQGEQPQHF

d_call: -
clone_size: -
j_call: TRBJ1-2
v_call: TRBV19
cdr3_nt: TGTGCCAGTACCAGAGCGGGGTATGGCTACACCTTC
cdr3_aa: CASTRAGYGYTF

d_call: TRBD1
clone_size: -
j_call: TRBJ1-1
v_call: TRBV5-1
cdr3_nt: TGCGCCAGCAGCTTTTCGCAGACAGGGGCGAACACTGAAGCTTTCTTT
cdr3_aa: CASSFSQTGANTEAFF

d_call: -
clone_size: few
j_call: TRBJ1-5
v_call: TRBV11-2
cdr3_nt: TGTGCCAGCAGCTTAGGGGCGGGTCAGCCCCAGCATTTT
cdr3_aa: CASSLGAGQPQHF

d_call: -
clone_size: few
j_call: TRBJ2-5
v_call: TRBV11-2
cdr3_nt: TGTGCCAGCAGCCCCCCTTCCAACCGGGAGACCCAGTACTTC
cdr3_aa: CASSPPSNRETQYF

d_call: TRBD2
clone_size: -
j_call: TRBJ2-5
v_call: TRBV5-1
cdr3_nt: TGCGCCAGCAGCCGGGGGGACCCCCAAGAGACCCAGTACTTC
cdr3_aa: CASSRGDPQETQYF

d_call: TRBD1
clone_size: -
j_call: TRBJ1-1
v_call: TRBV28
cdr3_nt: TGTGCCAGCAGGGGGACAGGGGGCAGTTTCGTGAACACTGAAGCTTTCTTT
cdr3_aa: CASRGTGGSFVNTEAFF

d_call: -
clone_size: -
j_call: TRBJ2-2
v_call: TRBV18
cdr3_nt: TGTGCCAGCTCCTACGACGGGGACACCGGGGAGCTGTTTTTT
cdr3_aa: CASSYDGDTGELFF

d_call: -
clone_size: -
j_call: TRBJ1-2
v_call: TRBV12-3/TRBV12-4
cdr3_nt: TGTGCCAGCAGTTTAGGACTTGGCTACACCTTC
cdr3_aa: CASSLGLGYTF

d_call: -
clone_size: -
j_call: TRBJ1-1
v_call: TRBV19
cdr3_nt: TGTGCCAGTAGTATAGATCTAGGGCAGCGGACTGAAGCTTTCTTT
cdr3_aa: CASSIDLGQRTEAFF

d_call: TRBD1
clone_size: -
j_call: TRBJ1-2
v_call: TRBV5-4
cdr3_nt: TGTGCCAGCAGCTCAAGACAGGGCGGCAACTATGGCTACACCTTC
cdr3_aa: CASSSRQGGNYGYTF

d_call: TRBD2
clone_size: -
j_call: TRBJ2-1
v_call: TRBV18
cdr3_nt: TGTGCCAGCTCTTGGGGACTAGCGGGGGGTTCTTTAACGTCCGACAATGAGCAGTTCTTC
cdr3_aa: CASSWGLAGGSLTSDNEQFF

d_call: -
clone_size: -
j_call: TRBJ1-1
v_call: TRBV7-6
cdr3_nt: TGTGCCAGCGGCAGGGGTAGGGACACTGAAGCTTTCTTT
cdr3_aa: CASGRGRDTEAFF

d_call: TRBD2
clone_size: -
j_call: TRBJ2-1
v_call: TRBV11-2
cdr3_nt: TGTGCCAGCAGCTGGCGACTAGCCTCCTACAATGAGCAGTTCTTC
cdr3_aa: CASSWRLASYNEQFF

d_call: TRBD2
clone_size: -
j_call: TRBJ2-4
v_call: TRBV3-1/TRBV3-2
cdr3_nt: TGTGCCAGCAGCCAATTCATAGCGGGGGATAAAGAAAACATTCAGTACTTC
cdr3_aa: CASSQFIAGDKENIQYF

d_call: -
clone_size: -
j_call: TRBJ1-2
v_call: TRBV7-9
cdr3_nt: TGTGCCAGCAGCTCATGGTTGGACACCCACTATGGCTACACCTTC
cdr3_aa: CASSSWLDTHYGYTF

d_call: TRBD2
clone_size: -
j_call: TRBJ2-2
v_call: TRBV30
cdr3_nt: TGTGCCTGGAGGACTAGCGGGGGCCACACCGGGGAGCTGTTTTTT
cdr3_aa: CAWRTSGGHTGELFF

d_call: TRBD1
clone_size: -
j_call: TRBJ2-1
v_call: TRBV5-1
cdr3_nt: TGCGCCAGCAGCGCCGGGACAGCTCTGTCCTACAATGAGCAGTTCTTC
cdr3_aa: CASSAGTALSYNEQFF

d_call: -
clone_size: -
j_call: TRBJ2-3
v_call: TRBV3-1/TRBV3-2
cdr3_nt: TGTGCCAGCAGCCCCGCCGGGAATACGCAGTATTTT
cdr3_aa: CASSPAGNTQYF

d_call: TRBD1
clone_size: once
j_call: TRBJ1-6
v_call: TRBV4-1
cdr3_nt: TGCGCCAGCAGCCAAGCCCCGACAGGGGCCGTTAATTCACCCCTCCACTTT
cdr3_aa: CASSQAPTGAVNSPLHF

d_call: TRBD1
clone_size: -
j_call: TRBJ1-4
v_call: TRBV7-8
cdr3_nt: TGTGCCAGCAGCTTAGCTGGCAGGGGGCCTAGGAAACTGTTTTTT
cdr3_aa: CASSLAGRGPRKLFF

d_call: TRBD1
clone_size: -
j_call: TRBJ2-1
v_call: TRBV30
cdr3_nt: TGTGCCTGGATTATACAGGGGGCGAATGAGCAGTTCTTC
cdr3_aa: CAWIIQGANEQFF

d_call: -
clone_size: -
j_call: TRBJ2-7
v_call: TRBV18
cdr3_nt: TGTGCCAGCTCACCAGGTCCTGAGCGGAACCAGTACGAGCAGTACTTC
cdr3_aa: CASSPGPERNQYEQYF

d_call: -
clone_size: once
j_call: TRBJ1-6
v_call: TRBV28
cdr3_nt: TGTGCCAGCAGTTTATTCTGGAGAATTAGTCCTTCACCCCTCCACTTT
cdr3_aa: CASSLFWRISPSPLHF

d_call: TRBD1
clone_size: -
j_call: TRBJ2-1
v_call: TRBV2
cdr3_nt: TGTGCCAGCAGTACCGGACAGGGAGACTTGAATGAGCAGTTCTTC
cdr3_aa: CASSTGQGDLNEQFF

d_call: -
clone_size: -
j_call: TRBJ2-7
v_call: TRBV5-4
cdr3_nt: TGTGCCAGCAGCTCCCGGGCGGAGGGGTACGAGCAGTACTTC
cdr3_aa: CASSSRAEGYEQYF

d_call: TRBD1
clone_size: -
j_call: TRBJ2-7
v_call: TRBV28
cdr3_nt: TGTGCCAGCAGTGATCCCGGGACAGCCTCCTACGAGCAGTACTTC
cdr3_aa: CASSDPGTASYEQYF

d_call: -
clone_size: -
j_call: TRBJ1-2
v_call: TRBV28
cdr3_nt: TGTGCCAGCAGTCGCCGGGTTACTTATGGCTACACCTTC
cdr3_aa: CASSRRVTYGYTF

d_call: TRBD2
clone_size: -
j_call: TRBJ2-4
v_call: TRBV6-5
cdr3_nt: TGTGCCAGCAGTTCCAGCGGGGGGGCTCTCATTCAGTACTTC
cdr3_aa: CASSSSGGALIQYF

d_call: TRBD2
clone_size: -
j_call: TRBJ2-1
v_call: TRBV19
cdr3_nt: TGTGCCAGTAGTATTCTAGCGGGGGGCCTGGATGAGCAGTTCTTC
cdr3_aa: CASSILAGGLDEQFF

d_call: -
clone_size: -
j_call: TRBJ1-4
v_call: TRBV5-1
cdr3_nt: TGCGCCAGCAGCGAACAGGGAGCTAATGAAAAACTGTTTTTT
cdr3_aa: CASSEQGANEKLFF

d_call: -
clone_size: -
j_call: TRBJ1-6
v_call: TRBV9
cdr3_nt: TGTGCCAGCAGCGTCCAGGGACAACCCCATAATTCACCCCTCCACTTT
cdr3_aa: CASSVQGQPHNSPLHF